These 20 T cell receptor beta chains came from one sample sequenced in a study of radiotherapy plus CTLA-4 blockade in lung cancer. Sequenced by immunoSEQ multiplex PCR; TCRdb stores in-frame clones only, minus some. Altogether approximately 98,000 clones are present, around 83% being singletons, with the ten largest covering around 3%. This specimen was peripheral blood, taken from a patient treated with radiotherapy plus ipilimumab. Source of these receptors: a human donor with non-small cell lung cancer who had a partial response to radiotherapy plus ipilimumab.

The V and J genes are TRBV9 and TRBJ2-3, with TRBD2 matching over 16 bases. Trimming removed 8 bases from V and 6 bases from J; junction bases left unmatched: 9. Germline CDR1 and CDR2: SGDLS and YYNGEE. CDR3 length equals 16 residues. The CDR3 protein is CASSRGLAGGGDTQYF. In DNA form, the CDR3 reads TGTGCCAGTTCCCGGGGACTAGCGGGAGGGGGGGATACGCAGTATTTT. Variable domain in full (rest from reference TRBV9 and TRBJ2-3): DSGVTQTPKHLITATGQRVTLRCSPRSGDLSVYWYQQSLDQGLQFLIQYYNGEERAKGNILERFSAQQFPDLHSELNLSSLELGDSALYFCASSRGLAGGGDTQYFGPGTRLTVL.

The rearrangement uses TRBV27 and TRBJ1-4; 8 bases match TRBD1. Germline lookup yields CDR1 MNHEY and CDR2 SMNVEV (reference sequence). The trim removed 5 bases at V and 6 bases at J, leaving 8 bases unmatched. CDR3 length: 15 residues. CDR3 region: CASSPYRGRDEKLFF. CDR3 sequence (DNA): TGTGCCAGCAGTCCCTACAGGGGGAGGGATGAAAAACTGTTTTTT.

This clone was seen a handful of times. This chain connects TRBV6-4 to TRBJ2-7; unclear D gene. This CDR3 spans 11 amino acids. V was clipped by 3 bases and J by 5 bases, with 5 bases between them. Per germline, CDR1 MRHNA and CDR2 SNTAGT. In nucleotides, the CDR3 is TGTGCCAGCAGTGAGTACAACGAGCAGTACTTC. It encodes CASSEYNEQYF.

The chain links TRBV11-1 to TRBJ2-7; 10 positions match TRBD2. The CDR3 is 15 residues long. V was pared by 5 bases and J by 2 bases, with 6 bases of the junction left unmatched. Germline CDR1 is SGHAT and CDR2 is FQDESV (reference sequence). CDR3 nucleotides: TGTGCCAGCAGCCGAGGACTAGCGGAGACCTACGAGCAGTACTTC. This encodes CASSRGLAETYEQYF.

This clone was detected once. V and J are TRBV7-6 and TRBJ2-5, with 14 bases that match TRBD2. The CDR3 length is 18 residues. Germline V gene sequence: CDR1 SGHVS, CDR2 FNYEAQ. V was pared by 4 bases and J by 0 bases, with 7 bases of the junction left unmatched. CDR3 DNA: TGTGCCAGCAGCTCACAAAGGACTAGCGGGGGGTACCAAGAGACCCAGTACTTC. Translating it yields CASSSQRTSGGYQETQYF. Complete variable domain (other parts from reference TRBV7-6 and TRBJ2-5): GAGVSQSPRYKVTKRGQDVALRCDPISGHVSLYWYRQALGQGPEFLTYFNYEAQQDKSGLPNDRFSAERPEGSISTLTIQRTEQRDSAMYRCASSSQRTSGGYQETQYFGPGTRLLVL.

The chain couples TRBV7-8 to TRBJ2-7, with 7 bases identical to TRBD2. Germline V CDR1 and CDR2: SGHVS, FQNEAQ. J lost 5 bases, V lost 5 bases, and 9 bases had no gene match. The CDR3 spans 14 residues. The CDR3 DNA reads as TGTGCCAGCAGCGTCCGGGAGGAGCGGAACGAGCAGTACTTC. This encodes CASSVREERNEQYF.

The genes are TRBV7-8 and TRBJ2-1, with 7 bases matching TRBD1. The CDR3 spans 15 residues. Germline V gives CDR1 SGHVS, CDR2 FQNEAQ. After removal of 2 bases from V and 4 bases from J, the junction contained 5 bases not matched to a gene. In nucleotides, the CDR3 is TGTGCCAGCAGCTTAACACAGGGGCATTACAATGAGCAGTTCTTC. This gives the protein CASSLTQGHYNEQFF.

The V and J genes are TRBV6-1 and TRBJ2-1; D unclear. Trimming took 5 bases from V and 7 from J, leaving 9 bases between them. The CDR3 sequence is 12 residues long. Germline CDR1 reads MNHNS; CDR2 reads SASEGT. The CDR3 is CASSSLNNEQFF. CDR3 DNA: TGTGCCAGCAGTTCGCTAAATAATGAGCAGTTCTTC.

V and J are TRBV27 and TRBJ2-1; 15 positions match TRBD2. The CDR3 consists of 17 residues. The J segment lost 7 bases and the V segment lost 2 bases, leaving 6 bases of the junction unmatched. Germline V gene data show CDR1 as MNHEY and CDR2 as SMNVEV (reference sequence). The DNA of the CDR3 is TGTGCCAGCAGTTTAGCCCCTGGACTAGCGGGAGGGAATGAGCAGTTCTTC. It specifies CASSLAPGLAGGNEQFF.

This chain links TRBV18 with TRBJ2-7, with 9 bases identical to TRBD2. Looked up from germline, CDR1 is KGHSH and CDR2 is LQKENI. Unmatched junction bases numbered 6, after V lost 6 bases and J lost 6 bases. The length of the CDR3 is 13 residues. CDR3 protein: CASSPSSGSEQYF. The CDR3 coding sequence is TGTGCCAGCTCCCCAAGTAGCGGGAGCGAGCAGTACTTC.

This clone was recorded once. The genes are TRBV19 and TRBJ2-6; 11 nucleotides match TRBD1. The CDR3 is 17 residues long. Germline lookup yields CDR1 LNHDA and CDR2 SQIVND (reference sequence). V was pared by 4 bases and J by 2 bases, with 4 bases of the junction left unmatched. CDR3: CASSTGQGAAGANVLTF. CDR3 sequence (DNA): TGTGCCAGTAGTACCGGACAGGGGGCGGCTGGGGCCAACGTCCTGACTTTC.

The chain combines TRBV5-6 with TRBJ2-7; 13 positions agree with TRBD2. Germline V lookup: CDR1 SGHDT, CDR2 YYEEEE. Germline trimming cut 4 bases from V and 2 bases from J; bases unmatched to any gene: 3. The CDR3 runs 15 residues. CDR3 loop: CASSHGLAGAYEQYF. The CDR3, as DNA: TGTGCCAGCAGCCACGGACTAGCGGGAGCCTACGAGCAGTACTTC.

This clone occurred a few times. The rearrangement links TRBV23-1 to TRBJ2-3; TRBD2 aligns across 9 bases. TRBV23-1 is treated as an ORF (open reading frame) with a function not yet certain. With V trimmed by 4 bases and J by 5 bases, 10 bases remained unmatched. The CDR3 runs 16 residues. The DNA for the CDR3 is TGCGCCAGCAGTCGCCCGTTAGCGGGAGTCGGAGATACGCAGTATTTT. It specifies CASSRPLAGVGDTQYF.

This chain connects TRBV5-1 to TRBJ2-3, with D maybe TRBD2 (6 bases). V was trimmed by 0 bases and J by 0 bases, leaving 8 bases between them. CDR1 is SGHRS, CDR2 YFSETQ, per germline. The CDR3 spans 15 residues. The CDR3 DNA reads TGCGCCAGCAGCTTGGCGGGAGCTAGCACAGATACGCAGTATTTT. Amino acids: CASSLAGASTDTQYF.

The chain has TRBV7-9 and TRBJ1-2; no clear D. The CDR3 is made up of 12 amino acids. Germline V gene lookup returns CDR1 SEHNR and CDR2 FQNEAQ (reference sequence). Trimming removed 5 bases from V and 6 bases from J, with 10 bases in between. CDR3 nucleotide sequence: TGTGCCAGCAGCGGGAGGGATAATGGCTACACCTTC. Residues: CASSGRDNGYTF. The full variable domain, in which reference TRBV7-9 and TRBJ1-2 provide the parts outside the CDR3, is DTGVSQNPRHKITKRGQNVTFRCDPISEHNRLYWYRQTLGQGPEFLTYFQNEAQLEKSRLLSDRFSAERPKGSFSTLEIQRTEQGDSAMYLCASSGRDNGYTFGSGTRLTVV.

In its sample, this clone was seen a few times. The chain recombines TRBV5-6 with TRBJ2-5; a possible D gene is TRBD2 (5 bases). Germline CDR1 and CDR2: SGHDT and YYEEEE. Trimming took off 1 base at V and 5 bases at J, with 12 bases between the two ends. The CDR3 is 14 amino acids. The CDR3 DNA sequence: TGTGCCAGCAGCTTGTTCGGGGATTCGGAGACCCAGTACTTC. Residues: CASSLFGDSETQYF.

The chain has TRBV5-1 and TRBJ2-1, with 7 bases that match TRBD1. Germline V lookup: CDR1 SGHRS, CDR2 YFSETQ. The V gene end was trimmed by 0 bases and the J gene end by 8 bases; junction bases not matched to a gene: 11. The CDR3 has 16 residues. CDR3 sequence reads: CASSLAPGGQIDEQFF. The CDR3 DNA is TGCGCCAGCAGCTTGGCCCCAGGGGGTCAGATCGATGAGCAGTTCTTC.

This chain uses TRBV5-1 with TRBJ1-2; the D is unclear. The CDR3 contains 15 residues. The germline V gene has CDR1 SGHRS and CDR2 YFSETQ. The V end lost 4 bases, the J end lost 0 bases, and 13 bases lay between the germline ends. DNA of the CDR3: TGCGCCAGCAGCCCAGGCAGCGGATCTAACTATGGCTACACCTTC. This encodes CASSPGSGSNYGYTF. Full variable domain (outside the CDR3, taken from reference TRBV5-1 and TRBJ1-2): KAGVTQTPRYLIKTRGQQVTLSCSPISGHRSVSWYQQTPGQGLQFLFEYFSETQRNKGNFPGRFSGRQFSNSRSEMNVSTLELGDSALYLCASSPGSGSNYGYTFGSGTRLTVV.

The count of this clone is one. J is TRBJ1-1 and V is TRBV29-1; TRBD1 might be the D (6 bases). Germline V gene data show CDR1 as SQVTM and CDR2 as ANQGSEA. This CDR3 region has 13 residues. V was shortened by 3 bases and J by 2 bases, with 10 bases between the two germline ends. CDR3 amino acids: CSVEGAHNTEAFF. Here the CDR3 DNA reads TGCAGCGTTGAGGGGGCTCATAACACTGAAGCTTTCTTT.

This chain links TRBV2 with TRBJ1-5, with 10 positions matching TRBD1. The J segment lost 2 bases and the V segment lost 9 bases, leaving 4 bases of the junction unmatched. CDR3 size: 14 residues. The germline V gene has CDR1 SNHLY and CDR2 FYNNEI. Here the CDR3 reads CARGGTGGNQPQHF. CDR3 coding DNA: TGTGCCAGGGGGGGGACAGGGGGCAATCAGCCCCAGCATTTT.